The rows below give T cell receptor beta chains drawn from one sample of a study of vaccination effects on CD4 cells after COVID-19. The antigens of these receptors remain unknown. Only in-frame clones appear in the TCRdb table, and some are missing; sequencing was by immunoSEQ multiplex PCR. The sample includes tens of thousands of clones, about 67% of them seen just once. This specimen was CD4+ T cells from PBMCs cultured with HCoV-229E spike peptides, taken after COVID-19 vaccination. These receptors were taken from a human donor who received a COVID-19 vaccine. CDR3s include the opening cysteine and the closing phenylalanine or tryptophan. The D gene is left open where the match is weak. Size tells how often a clone was seen (once, few, many) or the class of an expanded clone, and some rows leave it out.

>.|15|TRBV7-2|TRBD2|TRBJ2-3
CASSSPGTSGGAQYF
TGTGCCAGCAGCTCACCGGGGACTAGCGGGGGCGCGCAGTATTTT
>.|13|TRBV4-2|.|TRBJ1-5
CASSQEESSPQHF
TGTGCCAGCAGCCAAGAGGAATCATCGCCCCAGCATTTT
>.|17|TRBV7-9|.|TRBJ1-1
CASSGGAPRGGNTEAFF
TGTGCCAGCAGCGGGGGTGCGCCCCGAGGGGGGAACACTGAAGCTTTCTTT
>.|14|TRBV6-5|TRBD1|TRBJ2-3
CASRVQGTADTQYF
TGTGCCAGCAGAGTACAGGGGACAGCAGATACGCAGTATTTT
>.|14|TRBV3-1/TRBV3-2|.|TRBJ1-6
CASNPKQGNSPLHF
TGTGCCAGCAACCCAAAACAGGGTAATTCACCCCTCCACTTT
>.|14|TRBV2|.|TRBJ1-1
CASSIEQMNTEAFF
TGTGCCAGCAGTATAGAACAGATGAACACTGAAGCTTTCTTT
>.|15|TRBV7-9|.|TRBJ2-1
CASSLVGQRTYEQFF
TGTGCCAGCAGCTTAGTAGGGCAGAGAACATATGAGCAGTTCTTC
>.|16|TRBV6-5|.|TRBJ1-2
CASSYSYDRPSGGYTF
TGTGCCAGCAGTTACTCGTACGACAGGCCTAGTGGGGGCTACACCTTC
>few|13|TRBV30|.|TRBJ2-2
CAWTRVWPGELFF
TGTGCCTGGACCAGGGTGTGGCCCGGGGAGCTGTTTTTT
>once|16|TRBV28|.|TRBJ2-3
CASSGSGWGSTDTQYF
TGTGCCAGCAGTGGATCGGGCTGGGGTAGCACAGATACGCAGTATTTT
>few|13|TRBV6-5|TRBD1|TRBJ1-2
CASSSTGDYGYTF
TGTGCCAGCAGTTCAACAGGGGACTATGGCTACACCTTC
>.|13|TRBV18|.|TRBJ2-3
CASSPSRDDTQYF
TGTGCCAGCTCGCCTTCCAGAGATGATACGCAGTATTTT
>.|14|TRBV7-9|.|TRBJ2-6
CASSSVSGANVLTF
TGTGCCAGCAGCTCGGTTTCTGGGGCCAACGTCCTGACTTTC
>.|16|TRBV24-1|.|TRBJ2-5
CATSDLSSRGRETQYF
TGTGCCACCAGTGATTTGAGTAGTCGGGGCAGGGAGACCCAGTACTTC
>.|13|TRBV18|.|TRBJ1-3
CASSLGPGNTIYF
TGTGCCAGCTCACTAGGTCCTGGAAACACCATATATTTT
>.|16|TRBV19|.|TRBJ1-6
CASTRDTSPYNSPLHF
TGTGCCAGTACCAGGGACACGAGTCCCTATAATTCACCCCTCCACTTT
>.|15|TRBV18|.|TRBJ1-3
CASSPGTASGNTIYF
TGTGCCAGCTCACCGGGGACGGCCTCTGGAAACACCATATATTTT
>few|13|TRBV4-1|.|TRBJ2-5
CASSQGLRETQYF
TGCGCCAGCAGCCAAGGACTCCGAGAGACCCAGTACTTC
>once|18|TRBV12-2|.|TRBJ1-2
CASRTRPRRTTGSYGYTF
TGTGCAAGTCGCACGAGGCCCCGAAGAACCACAGGAAGCTATGGCTACACCTTC
>.|15|TRBV5-6|.|TRBJ2-2
CASSLFGANTGELFF
TGTGCCAGCAGCTTGTTTGGGGCGAACACCGGGGAGCTGTTTTTT
>.|14|TRBV7-9|.|TRBJ1-2
CASSSSTANYGYTF
TGTGCCAGCAGCTCCTCGACAGCTAACTATGGCTACACCTTC
>.|16|TRBV11-1|.|TRBJ1-4
CASSRQVGSTNEKLFF
TGTGCCAGCAGCCGCCAAGTCGGGAGTACTAATGAAAAACTGTTTTTT
>few|14|TRBV19|.|TRBJ1-3
CASNKQGSGNTIYF
TGTGCCAGTAATAAACAGGGAAGCGGAAACACCATATATTTT
>.|14|TRBV4-2|TRBD1|TRBJ1-4
CASSQGGDSEKLFF
TGTGCCAGCAGCCAAGGAGGGGACAGTGAAAAACTGTTTTTT
>.|13|TRBV21-1|.|TRBJ2-2
CASSKGRDGELFF
TGTGCCAGCAGCAAAGGACGAGACGGGGAGCTGTTTTTT
>.|14|TRBV18|TRBD1|TRBJ1-1
CASSRTGDKTEAFF
TGTGCCAGCTCACGGACAGGGGATAAGACTGAAGCTTTCTTT
>.|12|TRBV27|.|TRBJ1-5
CASSSRNQPQHF
TGTGCCAGCAGTTCACGGAATCAGCCCCAGCATTTT
>.|15|TRBV3-1/TRBV3-2|TRBD1|TRBJ1-4
CASSRNRGANEKLFF
TGTGCCAGCAGCCGCAACAGGGGCGCAAATGAAAAACTGTTTTTT
>.|13|TRBV27|TRBD1|TRBJ2-5
CASSPGQQETQYF
TGTGCCAGCAGTCCGGGACAGCAAGAGACCCAGTACTTC
>.|17|TRBV5-6|TRBD1|TRBJ1-4
CASSLEGGTGGNEKLFF
TGTGCCAGCAGCTTGGAAGGTGGGACAGGGGGGAATGAAAAACTGTTTTTT
>.|14|TRBV9|.|TRBJ2-5
CASSVGGLEGTQYF
TGTGCCAGCAGCGTAGGGGGGCTAGAAGGGACCCAGTACTTC
>.|14|TRBV25-1|TRBD1|TRBJ1-2
CASSESRTGRGYTF
TGTGCCAGCAGTGAATCGAGGACAGGGCGGGGCTACACCTTC
>.|12|TRBV2|.|TRBJ2-3
CASRGYTDTQYF
TGTGCCAGCAGAGGTTACACAGATACGCAGTATTTT
>.|16|TRBV24-1|TRBD2|TRBJ2-2
CATSDFERGYPGELFF
TGTGCCACCAGTGATTTCGAGCGGGGATACCCCGGGGAGCTGTTTTTT
>.|13|TRBV24-1|.|TRBJ2-3
CATSEGGTDTQYF
TGTGCCACCAGTGAGGGGGGAACAGATACGCAGTATTTT
>.|13|TRBV10-3|.|TRBJ2-3
CAISPREGDTQYF
TGTGCCATCAGCCCCAGGGAAGGGGATACGCAGTATTTT
>.|13|TRBV12-3/TRBV12-4|.|TRBJ2-2
CASSFGESGELFF
TGTGCCAGCAGTTTCGGGGAGTCCGGGGAGCTGTTTTTT
>.|15|TRBV7-9|.|TRBJ2-2
CASSLLELYTGELFF
TGTGCCAGCAGCTTATTAGAACTTTACACCGGGGAGCTGTTTTTT
>.|14|TRBV3-1/TRBV3-2|.|TRBJ1-6
CASSPDRRNSPLHF
TGTGCCAGCAGCCCGGACAGACGCAATTCACCCCTCCACTTT
>.|13|TRBV11-2|.|TRBJ1-1
CASSFQRRTEAFF
TGTGCCAGCAGCTTTCAGAGGCGCACTGAAGCTTTCTTT
>.|14|TRBV14|.|TRBJ1-3
CASSQPGNGNTIYF
TGTGCCAGCAGCCAACCGGGCAATGGAAACACCATATATTTT